One sample yielded the 8 T cell receptor beta chains listed below, sequenced in a study of blood T cell repertoires in COVID-19. Only in-frame clones appear in the TCRdb table, and some are missing; sequencing was by immunoSEQ multiplex PCR. The sample consists of fewer than 250,000 clones, approximately 85% of them appearing once. Sequences were obtained from PBMCs or T cells enriched from blood (not recorded which). The receptors shown here come from a woman aged 45 to 65 with acute COVID-19.

The chain carries TRBV7-2 and TRBJ1-3, with TRBD1 matching over 9 bases. CDR3 length: 17 amino acids. The germline V gene has CDR1 SGHTA and CDR2 FQGNSA. Losses at the gene ends were 3 bases for V and 5 bases for J; bases not matched to a gene: 11. CDR3 region: CASSLGTGIPIRNTIYF. The CDR3 DNA follows: TGTGCCAGCAGCTTGGGGACAGGGATCCCGATTAGAAACACCATATATTTT.

This chain uses TRBV27 with TRBJ1-4, with 10 bases identical to TRBD1. Trimming cost V 6 bases and J 10 bases; bases outside gene matches: 5. Germline V gene data show CDR1 as MNHEY and CDR2 as SMNVEV (reference sequence). This CDR3 has 13 amino acids. CDR3 loop: CASRGQGGLKLFF. The CDR3 coding sequence is TGTGCCAGCAGAGGACAGGGGGGTCTAAAACTGTTTTTT.

This chain uses TRBV5-5 with TRBJ1-2; 11 bases agree with TRBD1. There are 17 residues in the CDR3. Germline V gene lookup returns CDR1 SGHKS and CDR2 YYEKEE (reference sequence). The trim removed 4 bases at V and 7 bases at J, leaving 15 bases unmatched. This CDR3 is CASSPRTGGVLGGGYTF. In DNA, the CDR3 is TGTGCCAGCAGCCCGCGGACAGGGGGCGTCCTCGGGGGTGGCTACACCTTC.

The chain employs TRBV7-2 and TRBJ1-1, with D perhaps TRBD1 (6 bases). Germline CDR1 is SGHTA and CDR2 is FQGNSA. Between the trimmed V and J ends, which lost 5 bases and 11 bases, there was a span of 21 bases. This CDR3 contains 14 residues. The CDR3 sequence: CASSPTGTNGGAFF. In nucleotides, the CDR3 is TGTGCCAGCAGCCCCACAGGGACTAACGGTGGGGCTTTCTTT.

V gene TRBV7-3 combines with J gene TRBJ2-2; no clear D gene. Germline CDR1 SGHTA, CDR2 FQGTGA. Trimming took 4 bases from V and 4 from J, leaving 10 bases between them. This CDR3 comprises 14 residues. The CDR3 is CASSSSPLTGELFF. The CDR3 bases are TGTGCCAGCAGCTCTAGTCCCCTCACCGGGGAGCTGTTTTTT.

The gene calls are TRBV19 and TRBJ2-7, with TRBD1 matching over 8 bases. V was pared by 6 bases and J by 5 bases, with 12 bases of the junction left unmatched. This CDR3 contains 15 residues. In germline, CDR1 is LNHDA, CDR2 SQIVND (reference sequence). In DNA, the CDR3 is TGTGCCAGTAGGTTAACGGGACAGGAGATCCACGAGCAGTACTTC. It is translated as CASRLTGQEIHEQYF. The variable domain in full, with the rest retrieved from reference TRBV19 and TRBJ2-7, is DGGITQSPKYLFRKEGQNVTLSCEQNLNHDAMYWYRQDPGQGLRLIYYSQIVNDFQKGDIAEGYSVSREKKESFPLTVTSAQKNPTAFYLCASRLTGQEIHEQYFGPGTRLTVT.

This chain connects TRBV7-2 to TRBJ1-2; 7 bases agree with TRBD1. Germline V gene lookup returns CDR1 SGHTA and CDR2 FQGNSA. This CDR3 has 15 amino acids. J was trimmed by 6 bases and V by 4 bases; bases with no gene match: 11. The CDR3 coding sequence is TGTGCCAGCAGCTCCTATACAGGGGATTACGATGGCTACACCTTC. Its protein product is CASSSYTGDYDGYTF.

The rearrangement links TRBV3-1 (or the pseudogene TRBV3-2) to TRBJ2-5; 7 nucleotides align to TRBD1. The CDR3 is 15 residues long. V shed 4 bases and J 7 bases; nucleotides not matched to a gene: 12. Germline V gives CDR1 LGHDT, CDR2 YNNKEL (reference sequence). The CDR3 sequence is CASSLDRAREGTQYF. CDR3 DNA sequence: TGTGCCAGCAGCCTTGACAGGGCCCGAGAAGGGACCCAGTACTTC.